At least ten counts were recorded for the clone carrying this T cell receptor (beta chain). Its antigen is undetermined. The data were obtained in a study of blood T cells in healthy people across ages. Next came a second PCR, run for about 7 to 12 cycles, which used a sample-barcoded 5' primer along with a J-beta primer mix. Each CDR3 protein gets one entry after TCRdb re-called the 5' RACE reads with MiXCR. This table holds approximately 810,000 distinct CDR3 sequences, about 28% found once. The germline gives CDR1 LNHNV, CDR2 YYDKDF (reference sequence). The V and J ends lost 0 bases and 8 bases respectively, with 8 bases between them. The CDR3 extends over 13 amino acids. Study findings and constraints: TCR beta diversity tracked closely with naive T cell percentage.

V gene TRBV15 combines with J gene TRBJ2-1; no clear D. This TCR came from a woman of 80 years or more in good health. Sequenced material: blood. Here the CDR3 reads CATSRDKAYEQFF. In DNA form, the CDR3 reads TGTGCCACCAGCAGAGATAAAGCCTATGAGCAGTTCTTC.